The 29 T cell receptor beta chains presented below share a single source sample, sequenced in a study of T cell responses to AZD1222 COVID-19 vaccine. Produced via immunoSEQ multiplex PCR; TCRdb's table is partial and in-frame only. The sample includes 95,000 to 100,000 clones, about 90% of them seen just once. The material was peripheral blood, obtained on day 0 of AZD1222 vaccination. The receptors originated from an adult in good health.

J is TRBJ1-2 and V is TRBV5-4; D might be TRBD1 (5 bases). From germline, CDR1 is SGHNT and CDR2 YYREEE (reference sequence). The length of the CDR3 is 13 residues. With 2 bases removed from V and 7 bases from J, the gap between germline ends came to 12 bases. The CDR3 coding sequence is TGTGCCAGCAGCTTAAGCAGGGATGCTGGCTACACCTTC. Translated, it gives CASSLSRDAGYTF.

This sequence joins TRBV2 and TRBJ1-1, with D hard to call. The CDR3 consists of 11 residues. Looked up from germline, CDR1 is SNHLY and CDR2 is FYNNEI. V lost 3 bases and J lost 11, with 10 bases in between. CDR3 DNA sequence: TGTGCCAGCAGTGATAGTGCGAGGGCTTTCTTT. It codes for CASSDSARAFF.

V gene TRBV4-1 combines with J gene TRBJ1-2; D perhaps matches TRBD1 (6 bases). Trimming stripped 0 bases from V and 4 bases from J, with 12 bases between. The CDR3 has 15 amino acids. Per germline, CDR1 MGHRA and CDR2 YSYEKL. The CDR3 is CASSQERDTTYGYTF. CDR3 DNA sequence: TGCGCCAGCAGCCAAGAAAGGGACACTACCTATGGCTACACCTTC.

The chain recombines TRBV6-2 or TRBV6-3 with TRBJ1-5; D gene unclear. V gave up 2 bases and J gave up 8 bases, with 19 bases separating them. Looked up from germline, CDR1 is MNHEY and CDR2 is SVGEGT. The CDR3 has 16 residues. CDR3 amino acids: CASSYGGSTAREPQHF. CDR3 in DNA: TGTGCCAGCAGTTACGGCGGGTCCACAGCTCGTGAGCCCCAGCATTTT.

The chain has TRBV5-1 and TRBJ1-1; 9 nucleotides agree with TRBD1. Germline CDR1 and CDR2: SGHRS and YFSETQ. This CDR3 contains 16 residues. J lost 4 bases, V lost 0 bases, and 7 bases had no gene match. CDR3 in amino acids: CASSLGTGAASTEAFF. The CDR3 DNA follows: TGCGCCAGCAGCTTGGGGACAGGGGCGGCTAGCACTGAAGCTTTCTTT.

CDR3 in amino acids: CASSVEGGGLSSYEQYF. Written as DNA, the CDR3 is TGTGCCAGCAGCGTAGAGGGAGGGGGACTGAGCTCCTACGAGCAGTACTTC. This chain joins TRBV9 and TRBJ2-7, with D possibly being TRBD2 (7 bases). The CDR3 spans 17 residues. Germline loops: CDR1 SGDLS, CDR2 YYNGEE. Trimming stripped 0 bases from V and 0 bases from J, with 16 bases between.

This clone has just one count. Other DNA sequences in the sample encode the same CDR3. The CDR3 loop is CASTQGRVSNQPQHF. CDR3 nucleotide sequence: TGTGCCAGCACCCAAGGGCGGGTATCCAATCAGCCCCAGCATTTT. The genes are TRBV6-5 and TRBJ1-5; D is uncertain. Trimming stripped 7 bases from V and 3 bases from J, with 16 bases between. The CDR3 extends over 15 amino acids. Germline CDR1 reads MNHEY; CDR2 reads SVGAGI.

J is TRBJ2-7 and V is TRBV10-2; 7 bases line up with TRBD1. V trimming: 6 bases; J trimming: 3 bases; junction bases outside the gene matches: 11. The CDR3 is 15 amino acids. In germline, CDR1 is WSHSY, CDR2 SAAADI. CDR3 residues: CASSPSRGSVYEQYF. In nucleotides, the CDR3 is TGCGCCAGCAGCCCAAGCAGGGGGTCGGTCTACGAGCAGTACTTC.

V is TRBV10-2 and J is TRBJ2-7; 8 nucleotides agree with TRBD1. This CDR3 spans 14 amino acids. Germline CDR1 reads WSHSY; CDR2 reads SAAADI. V shed 4 bases, J shed 0 bases, and the junction held 2 bases outside the gene matches. CDR3 bases: TGCGCCAGCAGTGGAGGACAGGGCTCCTACGAGCAGTACTTC. It encodes CASSGGQGSYEQYF.

The rearrangement joins TRBV14 to TRBJ2-7; D may be TRBD1 (6 bases). Trimming stripped 4 bases from V and 0 bases from J, with 13 bases between. CDR1 and CDR2 (germline): SGHDN, FVKESK. CDR3 size: 15 residues. CDR3 region: CASSPTDRFSYEQYF. The CDR3 coding sequence is TGTGCCAGCAGCCCTACCGACAGGTTCTCCTACGAGCAGTACTTC.

This clone was seen a few times. CDR3 protein: CASSLGYGYTF. In nucleotides, the CDR3 is TGTGCCAGCAGCCTAGGGTATGGCTACACCTTC. This chain links TRBV3-1 (or the pseudogene TRBV3-2) with TRBJ1-2; D is undetermined. Germline V gene data show CDR1 as LGHDT and CDR2 as YNNKEL (reference sequence). Trimming stripped 4 bases from V and 5 bases from J, with 5 bases between. The CDR3 has 11 residues.

This chain joins TRBV18 and TRBJ1-1; D not resolved. V shed 2 bases and J shed 1 base, with 11 bases lying between them. The CDR3 extends over 15 amino acids. Germline CDR1 KGHSH, CDR2 LQKENI. The CDR3 region is CASSPVNRQNTEAFF. Written as DNA, the CDR3 is TGTGCCAGCTCACCAGTAAACAGACAGAACACTGAAGCTTTCTTT.

This rearrangement joins TRBV5-4 to TRBJ2-3, with D uncertain. The germline CDR1 and CDR2 sequences are SGHNT and YYREEE (reference sequence). Trimming shortened V by 0 bases and J by 1 base, and 12 bases separated the two germline ends. The length of the CDR3 is 16 residues. DNA of the CDR3: TGTGCCAGCAGCTTGGCCGGAGTAGACCGCACAGATACGCAGTATTTT. Translating it yields CASSLAGVDRTDTQYF.

The CDR3 nucleotides read TGTGCCAGCAGCGCCAGAACAGGGGGCTCTGGCTACACCTTC. Its translation: CASSARTGGSGYTF. The gene calls are TRBV2 and TRBJ1-2; 9 bases align to TRBD1. Germline V gene sequence: CDR1 SNHLY, CDR2 FYNNEI. V trimming: 6 bases; J trimming: 7 bases; junction bases outside the gene matches: 9. The CDR3 totals 14 residues.

This CDR3 is CASTRGSTDTQYF. The CDR3 bases are TGTGCCAGCACCCGAGGCAGCACAGATACGCAGTATTTT. The chain couples TRBV12-3 or TRBV12-4 to TRBJ2-3, with D uncertain. The CDR3 extends over 13 amino acids. V shed 7 bases and J shed 0 bases, with 8 bases lying between them.

This rearrangement joins TRBV7-7 to TRBJ1-5, with D uncertain. The ends were cut back, 1 base at V and 3 bases at J, with 10 bases in the middle. This CDR3 has 15 amino acids. From germline, CDR1 is SSHAT and CDR2 FNYEAQ (reference sequence). The CDR3 loop reads CASSLGGQLNQPQHF. The CDR3 coding sequence is TGTGCCAGCAGCTTAGGCGGCCAGCTCAATCAGCCCCAGCATTTT. The complete variable domain, with remaining parts taken from reference TRBV7-7 and TRBJ1-5, reads GAGVSQSPRYKVTKRGQDVTLRCDPISSHATLYWYQQALGQGPEFLTYFNYEAQPDKSGLPSDRFSAERPEGSISTLTIQRTEQRDSAMYRCASSLGGQLNQPQHFGDGTRLSIL.

This chain connects TRBV5-1 to TRBJ1-1; 9 bases are shared with TRBD1. The junction had 5 bases not matched to a gene; V was cut back by 3 bases and J by 5 bases. This CDR3 has 14 amino acids. Germline V gene sequence: CDR1 SGHRS, CDR2 YFSETQ. The CDR3: CASSSGQGETEAFF. CDR3 sequence (DNA): TGCGCCAGCAGCTCGGGACAGGGAGAAACTGAAGCTTTCTTT.

V and J are TRBV29-1 and TRBJ1-1; tentatively, D is TRBD1 (5 bases). The CDR3 has 14 residues. V was cut by 0 bases and J by 3 bases, with 11 bases left in between. Germline assignment: CDR1 SQVTM and CDR2 ANQGSEA. CDR3 region: CSVEEVAGYTEAFF. CDR3 DNA: TGCAGCGTTGAAGAAGTTGCAGGGTACACTGAAGCTTTCTTT.

J is TRBJ1-5 and V is TRBV30, with D unresolved. V lost 0 bases and J lost 5, with 5 bases in between. This CDR3 is 12 amino acids long. Germline assignment: CDR1 GTSNPN and CDR2 SVGIG (reference sequence). The DNA for the CDR3 is TGTGCCTGGAGTGTGGACTATCAGCCCCAGCATTTT. This sequence encodes CAWSVDYQPQHF.

The chain links TRBV18 to TRBJ1-4; no clear D gene. This CDR3 has 14 amino acids. Trimming took off 3 bases at V and 3 bases at J, with 8 bases between the two ends. Germline V lookup: CDR1 KGHSH, CDR2 LQKENI. CDR3 coding DNA: TGTGCCAGCTCACCCTATGCAGCTAATGAAAAACTGTTTTTT. Translation: CASSPYAANEKLFF. The whole variable domain, filled in from reference TRBV18 and TRBJ1-4, reads NAGVMQNPRHLVRRRGQEARLRCSPMKGHSHVYWYRQLPEEGLKFMVYLQKENIIDESGMPKERFSAEFPKEGPSILRIQQVVRGDSAAYFCASSPYAANEKLFFGSGTQLSVL.

The chain couples TRBV4-2 to TRBJ2-7; 7 bases agree with TRBD2. CDR1 is LGHNA, CDR2 YNFKEQ, per germline. The V gene end was trimmed by 0 bases and the J gene end by 1 base; junction bases not matched to a gene: 12. The CDR3 has 18 residues. This CDR3 is CASSQDGFREDISYEQYF. The CDR3 coding sequence is TGTGCCAGCAGCCAAGATGGGTTCCGGGAGGATATTTCCTACGAGCAGTACTTC.

J is TRBJ2-7 and V is TRBV24-1; 9 nucleotides match TRBD2. The J segment lost 5 bases and the V segment lost 0 bases, leaving 7 bases of the junction unmatched. This CDR3 is built from 16 residues. Germline assignment: CDR1 KGHDR and CDR2 SFDVKD. DNA for the CDR3: TGTGCCACCAGTGATTTGGGGCGGGAGGGCCGCAACGAGCAGTACTTC. Translated: CATSDLGREGRNEQYF.

The genes are TRBV7-6 and TRBJ1-5, with 7 bases that match TRBD1. The CDR3 has 15 amino acids. Germline assignment: CDR1 SGHVS and CDR2 FNYEAQ. After removal of 2 bases from V and 7 bases from J, the junction contained 8 bases not matched to a gene. The chain's CDR3 is CASSLSEGAGQPQHF. CDR3 nucleotides: TGTGCCAGCAGCTTATCAGAGGGGGCAGGGCAGCCCCAGCATTTT.

The chain uses TRBV11-1 and TRBJ1-1; D not resolved. The V and J ends lost 6 bases and 5 bases respectively, with 7 bases between them. The length of the CDR3 is 11 residues. Per the germline V gene, CDR1 is SGHAT and CDR2 is FQDESV (reference sequence). DNA of the CDR3: TGTGCCAGCAGTCCGGGGACTGAAGCTTTCTTT. The encoded protein is CASSPGTEAFF.

This clone was detected once. DNA of the CDR3: TGCGCCAGCAGCTCCGGACAGATGAGCAATCAGCCCCAGCATTTT. Translating gives CASSSGQMSNQPQHF. This rearrangement joins TRBV4-1 to TRBJ1-5, with D possibly matching TRBD1 (6 bases). Germline V CDR1 and CDR2: MGHRA, YSYEKL. With 5 bases removed from V and 1 base from J, the gap between germline ends came to 12 bases. The CDR3 contains 15 residues.

This clone was detected once. This chain connects TRBV30 to TRBJ1-4, with 9 bases that match TRBD1. J gave up 7 bases and V 5 bases, and 5 bases lay outside the gene matches. In germline, CDR1 is GTSNPN, CDR2 SVGIG (reference sequence). The CDR3 has 13 residues. The CDR3 is CAWETGGLEKLFF. The CDR3 bases are TGTGCCTGGGAAACAGGGGGCCTTGAAAAACTGTTTTTT.

This chain joins TRBV6-5 and TRBJ2-7, with 10 bases that match TRBD1. CDR3 length: 15 residues. Germline CDR1 MNHEY, CDR2 SVGAGI. Trimming cost V 6 bases and J 3 bases; bases outside gene matches: 8. CDR3: CASRRQGAKNYEQYF. The CDR3 nucleotides are TGTGCCAGCAGACGACAGGGGGCGAAAAACTACGAGCAGTACTTC.

This clone was observed many times. V usage is TRBV6-5 and J usage is TRBJ1-4; the D is unclear. Between the trimmed V and J ends, which lost 2 bases and 8 bases, there was a span of 6 bases. Germline-derived CDR1 and CDR2 are MNHEY and SVGAGI. The CDR3 is 12 amino acids. This CDR3 reads CASSYAGEKLFF. As DNA, the CDR3 is TGTGCCAGCAGTTACGCGGGAGAAAAACTGTTTTTT.

This clone was observed a few times. The chain is built from TRBV5-1 and TRBJ2-2, with TRBD2 matching over 7 bases. The CDR3 extends over 15 amino acids. Germline V gives CDR1 SGHRS, CDR2 YFSETQ. With V trimmed by 3 bases and J by 7 bases, 9 bases remained unmatched. CDR3 sequence: CASSWGGPIGGELFF. In nucleotides, the CDR3 is TGCGCCAGCAGCTGGGGAGGGCCCATCGGCGGGGAGCTGTTTTTT. The full variable domain, its missing parts supplied by reference TRBV5-1 and TRBJ2-2, is KAGVTQTPRYLIKTRGQQVTLSCSPISGHRSVSWYQQTPGQGLQFLFEYFSETQRNKGNFPGRFSGRQFSNSRSEMNVSTLELGDSALYLCASSWGGPIGGELFFGEGSRLTVL.